The clone carrying this TCR beta chain was seen only a few times. What it recognizes is unknown. Germline CDR1 and CDR2: MNHEY and SMNVEV (reference sequence). Trimming left V 5 bases short and J 1 base short, with 14 bases between. The CDR3 runs to 15 residues. The sample comes from a study of cytomegalovirus exposure and HLA in healthy donors. In the PCR, 60 Vbeta and 13 Jbeta primers were used. Data came from immunoSEQ multiplex PCR; TCRdb stores just in-frame clones and leaves some out. Seen here are over 130,000 clones, 70% to 80% observed once, and the top ten hold roughly 5.6%. Findings of the study overall: The dataset shows that most TCR sequences were rare, while some public TCRs occurred in many donors. Accurate predictions that matched the HLA-A and HLA-B alleles of most subjects were reportedly made from TCR beta sequences. In an earlier analysis, about 87% or about 30%: the productive usage of most TCR beta V segments.

The sequence came from a woman in her 40s in good health and CMV-seropositive. This chain joins TRBV27 and TRBJ1-1, with a tentative D call TRBD1 (6 bases). Sequencing was performed on PBMCs. The CDR3 nucleotides are TGTGCCAGCAGTGCGTACAGGGCGTCGAACACTGAAGCTTTCTTT. Translated: CASSAYRASNTEAFF.